The T cell receptor (beta chain) described here comes from a study of blood T cells in healthy people across ages. Study-wide results and caveats: What prevented conclusive comparison of naive and antigen-experienced cells was that PBMCs were unsorted.

This clonotype was picked up a small number of times. Its antigen is not known. Germline values: CDR1 MGHRA, CDR2 YSYEKL. This CDR3 is built from 15 residues. Trimming cost V 1 base and J 3 bases; bases outside gene matches: 2. Through a sample-barcoded 5' primer and a J-beta primer mix, a second PCR was run for about 7 to 12 cycles. Every individual sample yielded 2.5 million or more paired-end reads (each containing CDR3). MiXCR, run by TCRdb on the 5' RACE reads, gives a single entry per CDR3 protein. Seen here are 1.8 million or so distinct CDR3 sequences, roughly two fifths observed once, and the top ten hold around 23%.

The sequenced material came from blood. The clonotype was recovered from a human donor in good health. The genes are TRBV4-1 and TRBJ2-2, with 7 bases matching TRBD1. CDR3 loop: CASSQGTGYTGELFF. In DNA form, the CDR3 reads TGCGCCAGCAGCCAAGGGACAGGATACACCGGGGAGCTGTTTTTT.